This TCR beta chain stems from a study of cytotoxic CD8 clonotypes in ibrutinib-treated CLL. Study details: Within the patient group, around twelve were relapsed/refractory and approximately 15 treatment-naive, and approximately 17 were IGHV unmutated. Samples showed on average approximately 260,000 productive templates and 90,000 or so productive rearrangements.

The study, taken as a whole, reports: Sustained-remission and progressing patients' sampling times differed. Clonality increased at ibrutinib response and stayed stable in sustained remission. At progression, however, it fell back toward baseline.

As to this clone: Antigen specificity is unknown.

The CDR3 runs to 15 residues. V gave up 6 bases and J gave up 0 bases; unmatched junction bases: 5. The germline CDR1 and CDR2 sequences are MNHEY and SVGAGI. Repertoires were generated with immunoSEQ multiplex PCR, while TCRdb's copy carries only in-frame clones and drops some. The sample has some 200,000 clones; roughly three quarters are singletons. The source material was PBMCs, sampled after 12 months of ibrutinib treatment. This chain joins TRBV6-5 and TRBJ1-3, with 7 bases lining up with TRBD1. This sequence originates from a human donor with chronic lymphocytic leukemia. The CDR3 DNA reads as TGTGCCAGCAGAGCAGGGGGGAGCTCTGGAAACACCATATATTTT. Protein product: CASRAGGSSGNTIYF.